Shown below are 15 T cell receptor beta chains from a single sample sequenced in a study of blood T cell repertoires in COVID-19. Only in-frame clones appear in the TCRdb table, and some are missing; sequencing was by immunoSEQ multiplex PCR. The table lists fewer than 250,000 clones, 80% to 90% of them singletons. The specimen sequenced was peripheral blood. The origin of the receptors is a man aged 25-40 years with acute or convalescent COVID-19.

This sequence joins TRBV6-5 and TRBJ1-3, with D perhaps matching TRBD1 (5 bases). The CDR3 sequence is 15 residues long. CDR1 MNHEY and CDR2 SVGAGI come from the germline V gene. The ends were cut back, 4 bases at V and 0 bases at J, with 10 bases in the middle. The CDR3 nucleotides are TGTGCCAGCAGTTCGGGACTGTTCTCTGGAAACACCATATATTTT. It yields the protein CASSSGLFSGNTIYF.

CDR3 loop: CASSKTGYGSEKLFF. CDR3 bases: TGTGCCAGCAGCAAAACAGGGTATGGTTCTGAAAAACTGTTTTTT. The gene calls are TRBV21-1 and TRBJ1-4; the D call TRBD1 from the table was never checked on the DNA. TRBV21-1 is noted as a pseudogene. The length of the CDR3 is 15 residues.

The gene calls are TRBV6-5 and TRBJ2-1, with 8 nucleotides matching TRBD2. This CDR3 is built from 13 residues. Looked up from germline, CDR1 is MNHEY and CDR2 is SVGAGI. V trimming: 2 bases; J trimming: 10 bases; junction bases outside the gene matches: 4. The CDR3 sequence is CASSYEGGGEQFF. The CDR3, as DNA: TGTGCCAGCAGTTACGAGGGCGGGGGGGAGCAGTTCTTC.

The chain links TRBV7-2 to TRBJ2-3; 8 bases fit TRBD2. Germline CDR1 SGHTA, CDR2 FQGNSA. The CDR3 extends over 18 amino acids. Losses at the gene ends were 1 base for V and 0 bases for J; bases not matched to a gene: 9. CDR3 loop: CASSLDGLAMTSTDTQYF. The CDR3 DNA reads as TGTGCCAGCAGCTTAGACGGACTAGCCATGACTAGCACAGATACGCAGTATTTT.

This chain joins TRBV30 and TRBJ1-3, with D possibly being TRBD1 (5 bases). The CDR3 spans 13 residues. Germline CDR1 and CDR2: GTSNPN and SVGIG (reference sequence). Between the trimmed V and J ends, which lost 1 base and 8 bases, there was a span of 12 bases. The CDR3 protein is CAWSEGWVDTIYF. The CDR3 DNA follows: TGTGCCTGGAGTGAGGGGTGGGTGGACACCATATATTTT.

The CDR3 region is CASSRDVHGYTF. The CDR3 DNA follows: TGTGCCAGCTCCAGGGATGTTCATGGCTACACCTTC. This rearrangement joins TRBV19 to TRBJ1-2; TRBD1 is a possible D gene (5 bases). The CDR3 covers 12 residues. Germline CDR1 is LNHDA and CDR2 is SQIVND (reference sequence). Trimming took 9 bases from V and 6 from J, leaving 14 bases between them. The entire variable domain, with the rest obtained from reference TRBV19 and TRBJ1-2, is as follows: DGGITQSPKYLFRKEGQNVTLSCEQNLNHDAMYWYRQDPGQGLRLIYYSQIVNDFQKGDIAEGYSVSREKKESFPLTVTSAQKNPTAFYLCASSRDVHGYTFGSGTRLTVV.

This chain uses TRBV30 with TRBJ1-3; tentative D call: TRBD1 (6 bases). The V end lost 1 base, the J end lost 4 bases, and 11 bases lay between the germline ends. The V gene's germline CDR1 is GTSNPN and CDR2 SVGIG (reference sequence). The CDR3 sequence is 14 residues long. Written as DNA, the CDR3 is TGTGCCTGGAGTGGGGGGCTTACAGGAAACACCATATATTTT. Translation gives CAWSGGLTGNTIYF.

The chain carries TRBV6-5 and TRBJ1-2, with 7 positions matching TRBD1. The J segment lost 4 bases and the V segment lost 4 bases, leaving 12 bases of the junction unmatched. The CDR3 covers 16 residues. Germline V gene lookup returns CDR1 MNHEY and CDR2 SVGAGI. This CDR3 is CASSSRDRDRGYGYTF. CDR3 in DNA: TGTGCCAGCAGTTCACGCGACAGGGACAGAGGCTATGGCTACACCTTC.

The chain links TRBV5-1 to TRBJ1-2; D is possibly TRBD1 (5 bases). V was cut by 3 bases and J by 10 bases, with 22 bases left in between. The V gene's germline CDR1 is SGHRS and CDR2 YFSETQ. The CDR3 length is 15 residues. The CDR3 nucleotides are TGCGCCAGCAGCTCCAAACCTGGGACTCACCGGGACTACACCTTC. This encodes CASSSKPGTHRDYTF.

The gene calls are TRBV27 and TRBJ2-7, with 8 nucleotides matching TRBD2. The ends lost 2 bases at V and 3 bases at J; junction bases unmatched: 6. Germline assignment: CDR1 MNHEY and CDR2 SMNVEV (reference sequence). CDR3 length: 15 residues. The DNA of the CDR3 is TGTGCCAGCAGTTTAACAATTGGGACTAGCTACGAGCAGTACTTC. Encoded protein: CASSLTIGTSYEQYF.

This clone was recorded once. The rearrangement links TRBV27 to TRBJ1-1; 10 bases match TRBD1. Germline trimming cut 2 bases from V and 10 bases from J; bases unmatched to any gene: 7. The CDR3 totals 14 residues. CDR1 is MNHEY, CDR2 SMNVEV, per germline (reference sequence). DNA for the CDR3: TGTGCCAGCAGTTTAGCCGGGACAGGGGTAAGAGCTTTCTTT. Translating it yields CASSLAGTGVRAFF.

This clone showed up just once. This chain joins TRBV28 and TRBJ1-2; D possibly corresponds to TRBD1 (6 bases). From germline, CDR1 is MDHEN and CDR2 SYDVKM. This CDR3 contains 15 residues. V gave up 6 bases and J gave up 4 bases, with 18 bases separating them. The CDR3 reads CASRPPRGKGYGYTF. The CDR3 DNA is TGTGCCAGCAGGCCCCCCAGGGGCAAGGGCTATGGCTACACCTTC.

This chain joins TRBV28 and TRBJ2-6, with 8 bases fitting TRBD1. Trimming cost V 8 bases and J 0 bases; bases outside gene matches: 6. Germline values: CDR1 MDHEN, CDR2 SYDVKM. This CDR3 comprises 16 residues. Written as DNA, the CDR3 is TGTGCCAGCCGAGGACAGGGAAGCTCTGGGGCCAACGTCCTGACTTTC. It translates to CASRGQGSSGANVLTF.

CDR3 bases: TGTGCCAGCAAGCGAAGCTCTGGAAACACCATATATTTT. Translated, it gives CASKRSSGNTIYF. This chain joins TRBV2 and TRBJ1-3; unclear D gene. Between the trimmed V and J ends, which lost 7 bases and 0 bases, there was a span of 7 bases. Germline CDR1 and CDR2: SNHLY and FYNNEI. The CDR3 length is 13 residues.

With respect to this clone: The sample holds other DNA sequences that translate to the same CDR3. The chain has TRBV18 and TRBJ1-1; 8 nucleotides match TRBD1. The CDR3 sequence is 15 residues long. Germline values: CDR1 KGHSH, CDR2 LQKENI. V lost 6 bases, J lost 1 base, and 7 bases stayed unmatched. CDR3 sequence reads: CASSRQGTGNTEAFF. As DNA, the CDR3 is TGTGCCAGCTCTCGACAAGGGACAGGGAACACTGAAGCTTTCTTT. Full variable domain (missing parts from reference TRBV18 and TRBJ1-1): NAGVMQNPRHLVRRRGQEARLRCSPMKGHSHVYWYRQLPEEGLKFMVYLQKENIIDESGMPKERFSAEFPKEGPSILRIQQVVRGDSAAYFCASSRQGTGNTEAFFGQGTRLTVV.